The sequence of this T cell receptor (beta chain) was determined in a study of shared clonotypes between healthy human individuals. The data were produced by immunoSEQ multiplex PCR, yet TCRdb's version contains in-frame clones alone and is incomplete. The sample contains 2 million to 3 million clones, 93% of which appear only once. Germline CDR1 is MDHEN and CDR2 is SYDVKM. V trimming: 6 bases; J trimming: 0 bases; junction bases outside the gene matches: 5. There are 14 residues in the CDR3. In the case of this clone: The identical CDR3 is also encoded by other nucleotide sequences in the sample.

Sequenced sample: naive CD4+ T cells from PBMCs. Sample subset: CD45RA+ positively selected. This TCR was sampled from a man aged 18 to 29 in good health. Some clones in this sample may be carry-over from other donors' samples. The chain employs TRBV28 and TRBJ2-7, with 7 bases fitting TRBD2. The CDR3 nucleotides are TGTGCCAGCAGGGGGGGAGGGAGCTCCTACGAGCAGTACTTC. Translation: CASRGGGSSYEQYF.